One and the same sample provided the 20 T cell receptor beta chains below, sequenced in a study of blood T cell repertoires in COVID-19. TCRdb's table, derived via immunoSEQ multiplex PCR, lists solely in-frame clones and lacks some. The repertoire consists of a few hundred thousand clones, with around 90% occurring once and the leading ten covering under 3%. Source material: peripheral blood. The receptors were sampled from a human donor in a cohort sampled during active COVID-19.

The genes are TRBV30 and TRBJ2-7; no clear D. The CDR3 sequence is 14 residues long. The V gene's germline CDR1 is GTSNPN and CDR2 SVGIG (reference sequence). With 2 bases removed from V and 0 bases from J, the gap between germline ends came to 11 bases. In nucleotides, the CDR3 is TGTGCCTGGAGTTGGGCCCCTCGCTCCTACGAGCAGTACTTC. Residues: CAWSWAPRSYEQYF.

The chain employs TRBV2 and TRBJ2-1, with D possibly TRBD1 on 5 matching bases. The CDR3 runs to 15 residues. V was trimmed by 5 bases and J by 1 base, leaving 12 bases between them. Germline V gives CDR1 SNHLY, CDR2 FYNNEI. CDR3 bases: TGTGCCAGCAGTACAGCGCCAGGGTCCTACAATGAGCAGTTCTTC. Protein product: CASSTAPGSYNEQFF.

This rearrangement joins TRBV7-9 to TRBJ1-4, with D maybe TRBD1 (6 bases). This CDR3 is 14 amino acids long. V lost 3 bases to trimming and J lost 3 bases, with 8 bases between them. Germline V lookup: CDR1 SEHNR, CDR2 FQNEAQ (reference sequence). This CDR3 reads CASSLDSANEKLFF. CDR3 nucleotides: TGTGCCAGCAGCTTGGACAGCGCTAATGAAAAACTGTTTTTT.

J is TRBJ2-7 and V is TRBV5-1; 7 bases are a match to TRBD1. Germline loops: CDR1 SGHRS, CDR2 YFSETQ. Trimming at V came to 7 bases and at J to 2 bases, leaving 9 bases not matched to a gene. This CDR3 is built from 14 residues. CDR3 sequence reads: CASQGQMAPYEQYF. The CDR3 nucleotides are TGCGCCAGCCAGGGACAGATGGCCCCCTACGAGCAGTACTTC.

The rearrangement joins TRBV2 to TRBJ2-1, with D maybe TRBD2 (6 bases). Germline CDR1 SNHLY, CDR2 FYNNEI. The V end lost 5 bases, the J end lost 10 bases, and 12 bases lay between the germline ends. The CDR3 extends over 12 amino acids. The CDR3 sequence: CASSFSSEEQFF. The DNA of the CDR3 is TGTGCCAGCAGTTTCTCTAGCGAAGAGCAGTTCTTC. Combining the CDR3 with reference TRBV2 and TRBJ2-1 gives the whole variable domain EPEVTQTPSHQVTQMGQEVILRCVPISNHLYFYWYRQILGQKVEFLVSFYNNEISEKSEIFDDQFSVERPDGSNFTLKIRSTKLEDSAMYFCASSFSSEEQFFGPGTRLTVL.

The chain links TRBV7-9 to TRBJ2-7; 7 bases agree with TRBD1. CDR3 length equals 15 residues. Germline-derived CDR1 and CDR2 are SEHNR and FQNEAQ (reference sequence). Trimming took 4 bases from V and 6 from J; bases not matched to a gene: 12. CDR3 protein: CASSSAGQTGIEQYF. CDR3 sequence (DNA): TGTGCCAGCAGCTCAGCTGGGCAGACAGGGATCGAGCAGTACTTC.

The chain is built from TRBV19 and TRBJ2-1; 10 bases align to TRBD2. With 6 bases clipped from V and 8 bases from J, the junction kept 13 bases outside the gene matches. The CDR3 sequence is 16 residues long. Per the germline V gene, CDR1 is LNHDA and CDR2 is SQIVND (reference sequence). As DNA, the CDR3 is TGTGCCAGTAGCCACGGAGAGCGGGGGGGGCCCTATGAGCAGTTCTTC. Encoded protein: CASSHGERGGPYEQFF.

J is TRBJ1-1 and V is TRBV5-5, with 10 positions matching TRBD1. V was clipped by 2 bases and J by 6 bases; unmatched bases: 4. CDR1 and CDR2 from the germline V gene are SGHKS and YYEKEE (reference sequence). This CDR3 has 14 residues. The CDR3, as DNA: TGTGCCAGCAGCTTATCGACAGGGGGCCCTGAAGCTTTCTTT. Residues: CASSLSTGGPEAFF.

V and J are TRBV28 and TRBJ2-7; 9 positions agree with TRBD1. This CDR3 comprises 13 residues. The trim removed 5 bases at V and 1 base at J, leaving 0 bases unmatched. Germline CDR1 and CDR2: MDHEN and SYDVKM. The CDR3 DNA sequence: TGTGCCAGCAGTGGGACAGGGTCCTACGAGCAGTACTTC. Protein product: CASSGTGSYEQYF.

The J gene is TRBJ2-7, the V gene TRBV2; TRBD2 is a possible D gene (5 bases). Looked up from germline, CDR1 is SNHLY and CDR2 is FYNNEI. Trimming cost V 4 bases and J 7 bases, with 17 bases left between them. There are 14 residues in the CDR3. The CDR3 region has the DNA TGTGCCAGCAGTGTCGAGGGCAGGACTGGAGAGCAGTACTTC. It encodes CASSVEGRTGEQYF.

The J gene is TRBJ1-1, the V gene TRBV19; no firm D call. The V gene's germline CDR1 is LNHDA and CDR2 SQIVND (reference sequence). The V gene lost 10 bases and the J gene lost 1 base, with 4 bases spanning the gap. The CDR3 consists of 10 residues. The CDR3 DNA reads TGTGCCACCGGGAACACTGAAGCTTTCTTT. Its translation is CATGNTEAFF. Based on the CDR3 plus reference TRBV19 and TRBJ1-1, the full variable domain is DGGITQSPKYLFRKEGQNVTLSCEQNLNHDAMYWYRQDPGQGLRLIYYSQIVNDFQKGDIAEGYSVSREKKESFPLTVTSAQKNPTAFYLCATGNTEAFFGQGTRLTVV.

This clone has just a few counts. The chain combines TRBV28 with TRBJ2-7; 7 bases are shared with TRBD2. V trimming: 1 base; J trimming: 2 bases; junction bases outside the gene matches: 2. This CDR3 contains 14 residues. Germline loops: CDR1 MDHEN, CDR2 SYDVKM. The CDR3 nucleotides are TGTGCCAGCAGTTTATTACTAGCGCCCTACGAGCAGTACTTC. This translates into CASSLLLAPYEQYF. Drawing the rest from reference TRBV28 and TRBJ2-7, the complete variable domain is DVKVTQSSRYLVKRTGEKVFLECVQDMDHENMFWYRQDPGLGLRLIYFSYDVKMKEKGDIPEGYSVSREKKERFSLILESASTNQTSMYLCASSLLLAPYEQYFGPGTRLTVT.

This clone showed up many times. The V and J genes are TRBV29-1 and TRBJ1-2; TRBD1 aligns across 8 bases. The CDR3 is made up of 13 amino acids. The V gene end was trimmed by 6 bases and the J gene end by 4 bases; junction bases not matched to a gene: 7. CDR1 is SQVTM, CDR2 ANQGSEA, per germline. CDR3 sequence (DNA): TGCAGCGTCAGGCTAACAGGGGGCTATGGCTACACCTTC. This codes for CSVRLTGGYGYTF.

The genes are TRBV30 and TRBJ1-2; no reliable D call. V shed 3 bases and J shed 7 bases, with 15 bases lying between them. The CDR3 spans 13 residues. In germline, CDR1 is GTSNPN, CDR2 SVGIG (reference sequence). The CDR3 sequence is CAWRGGWWGGYTF. The CDR3 coding sequence is TGTGCCTGGAGGGGCGGGTGGTGGGGTGGCTACACCTTC.

This sequence joins TRBV7-9 and TRBJ2-7; D may be TRBD1 (6 bases). The length of the CDR3 is 16 residues. Trimming removed 5 bases from V and 1 base from J, with 18 bases in between. Germline V gene data show CDR1 as SEHNR and CDR2 as FQNEAQ (reference sequence). CDR3 bases: TGTGCCAGCAGCCCGAGGACAGTTCACCCGTCCTACGAGCAGTACTTC. It is translated as CASSPRTVHPSYEQYF.

The genes are TRBV7-3 and TRBJ2-1, with 9 nucleotides matching TRBD2. This CDR3 region has 14 residues. Germline V gene lookup returns CDR1 SGHTA and CDR2 FQGTGA. The trim removed 5 bases at V and 6 bases at J, leaving 5 bases unmatched. CDR3: CASSAAGGSNEQFF. In nucleotides, the CDR3 is TGTGCCAGCAGCGCCGCGGGGGGGAGCAATGAGCAGTTCTTC. Looking up the rest from reference TRBV7-3 and TRBJ2-1 gives the full variable domain: GAGVSQTPSNKVTEKGKYVELRCDPISGHTALYWYRQSLGQGPEFLIYFQGTGAADDSGLPNDRFFAVRPEGSVSTLKIQRTERGDSAVYLCASSAAGGSNEQFFGPGTRLTVL.

V usage is TRBV30 and J usage is TRBJ2-4; 11 nucleotides agree with TRBD1. Germline-derived CDR1 and CDR2 are GTSNPN and SVGIG (reference sequence). V dropped 4 bases and J dropped 0; count of bases not matched to a gene: 2. This CDR3 spans 15 amino acids. CDR3 protein: CAWIGQGAAKNIQYF. The CDR3 DNA follows: TGTGCCTGGATCGGACAGGGGGCAGCCAAAAACATTCAGTACTTC.

This clone has only a few counts. V is TRBV4-2 and J is TRBJ2-7; TRBD2 matches 8 bases. CDR3 length: 17 amino acids. Trimming took 1 base from V and 5 from J; bases not matched to a gene: 13. The germline gives CDR1 LGHNA, CDR2 YNFKEQ. CDR3 sequence reads: CASSQVLGAGDLNEQYF. For the CDR3, the DNA is TGTGCCAGCAGCCAAGTACTCGGAGCGGGAGACCTCAACGAGCAGTACTTC.

V usage is TRBV19 and J usage is TRBJ2-3; TRBD1 matches at 9 bases. The CDR3 sequence is 16 residues long. Germline CDR1 and CDR2: LNHDA and SQIVND (reference sequence). The V and J ends lost 2 bases and 5 bases, in that order; junction bases with no gene match: 8. CDR3 DNA: TGTGCCAGTAGTATAATTCCGGGACAGGGTCGAGATACGCAGTATTTT. This encodes CASSIIPGQGRDTQYF.

This chain connects TRBV7-2 to TRBJ1-2; no clear D. Germline V gene lookup returns CDR1 SGHTA and CDR2 FQGNSA. The CDR3 totals 15 residues. V shed 0 bases and J shed 10 bases, with 18 bases lying between them. This CDR3 reads CASSLALVAPGYYTF. The CDR3 coding sequence is TGTGCCAGCAGCTTAGCGCTGGTGGCGCCGGGATACTACACCTTC.